This record covers a single T cell receptor beta chain. Its cognate antigen is unknown. The data stem from a study of T cell repertoires in cytomegalovirus infection. Turning to the study itself: In public TCR beta signatures, there were indications of both CMV infection and matching HLA type.

The germline V gene encodes CDR1 LNHDA and CDR2 SQIVND (reference sequence). The CDR3 extends over 14 amino acids. Trimming pared 3 bases from V and 4 bases from J, leaving 10 bases between. Study observations and caveats: Cumulative public TCR beta family frequency identified CMV carriers with the relevant HLA. HLA-C-restricted CMV clonotypes gave the most frequent clonotype in two of eight donors.

TCRdb passed the reads through MiXCR, listing each CDR3 protein once. The sample lists about 740,000 distinct CDR3 sequences; less than 40% were seen once. This sequence joins TRBV19 and TRBJ1-5; D is perhaps TRBD1 (5 bases). The receptor was derived from a human donor in good health (CMV status not recorded). Some clones in this sample may be carry-over from other donors' samples. The sample consisted of PBMCs. The CDR3 here is CASSMWGINQPQHF. The CDR3 nucleotides read TGTGCCAGTAGTATGTGGGGGATAAATCAGCCCCAGCATTTT.